This T cell receptor beta chain was retrieved from a study of shared clonotypes between healthy human individuals. Germline V gives CDR1 SGHRS, CDR2 YFSETQ. The junction had 9 bases not matched to a gene; V was cut back by 5 bases and J by 1 base. The CDR3 consists of 15 residues. Study results and limitations: Inspection by rarefaction showed sorted-subset sequencing to be incomplete despite large depth. A reduction in generation probabilities was seen for non-shared clonotypes relative to those shared by all four donors.

Details on this clone: Its specificity is not known.

Assay: immunoSEQ multiplex PCR; the TCRdb copy retains only in-frame clones and omits some. The sample lists more than 2,000,000 clones; approximately 93% were seen once. Healthy HIV-negative adults without recent acute infections or vaccinations served as donors. The study drew all its donors from Caucasian adults living in Nashville, Tennessee. The TCR originated in a man between 18 and 29 years old in good health. Some clones in this sample may be carry-over from other donors' samples. The V call is TRBV5-1, the J call TRBJ2-7, with 7 bases lining up with TRBD1. The sequenced material came from naive CD4+ T cells from PBMCs. The subset is: CD45RA+ positively selected. The CDR3 bases are TGCGCCAGCAGAGAGTTTTCCAGGGGGTCCTACGAGCAGTACTTC. Translating gives CASREFSRGSYEQYF.